Following are 28 T cell receptor beta chains from one sample sequenced in a study of early T cells in non-severe SARS-CoV-2 infection. In TCRdb, the 5' RACE reads were re-called with MiXCR into one record per CDR3 protein. The data contain approximately 88,000 distinct CDR3 sequences, around 13% of them singletons. The sequenced material came from whole blood. Receptors were obtained from an adult who was a healthcare worker with PCR-confirmed SARS-CoV-2 infection or an uninfected control (not recorded which).

This clonotype was detected a few times. The V gene is TRBV7-9, the J gene TRBJ2-3, with no clear D. V was trimmed by 7 bases and J by 3 bases, leaving 20 bases between them. This CDR3 is built from 16 residues. Germline V gene lookup returns CDR1 SEHNR and CDR2 FQNEAQ (reference sequence). CDR3 nucleotides: TGTGCCAGCACCCTACCCCCCCCTATTGAGACAGATACGCAGTATTTT. Translated: CASTLPPPIETDTQYF. The complete variable domain, with remaining parts taken from reference TRBV7-9 and TRBJ2-3, reads DTGVSQNPRHKITKRGQNVTFRCDPISEHNRLYWYRQTLGQGPEFLTYFQNEAQLEKSRLLSDRFSAERPKGSFSTLEIQRTEQGDSAMYLCASTLPPPIETDTQYFGPGTRLTVL.

J is TRBJ1-6 and V is TRBV6-5; no clear D. The CDR3 is 14 residues long. V lost 6 bases and J 12 bases, leaving 18 bases between the germline ends. Germline CDR1 is MNHEY and CDR2 is SVGAGI. The CDR3 region has the DNA TGTGCCAGCAGCTCCACCGGTCCCAGAGGACCCCTCCACTTT. It is translated as CASSSTGPRGPLHF.

Only a few counts were recorded for this clonotype. This sequence joins TRBV6-1 and TRBJ1-6; D possibly corresponds to TRBD1 (5 bases). Germline V gives CDR1 MNHNS, CDR2 SASEGT. The CDR3 has 13 residues. Trimming took 6 bases from V and 7 from J, leaving 10 bases between them. The DNA of the CDR3 is TGTGCCAGCAGGCAGGGAACAAATTCACCCCTCCACTTT. This translates into CASRQGTNSPLHF.

This clonotype was seen only a few times. The chain has TRBV7-2 and TRBJ1-2; 7 bases fit TRBD1. The CDR3 is 11 amino acids. Germline V lookup: CDR1 SGHTA, CDR2 FQGNSA. Unmatched junction bases numbered 4, after V lost 4 bases and J lost 11 bases. Here the CDR3 reads CASSSDRVYTF. Written as DNA, the CDR3 is TGTGCCAGCAGCTCCGACAGGGTTTACACCTTC.

This clonotype turned up a few times. This chain joins TRBV30 and TRBJ1-6; tentatively, D is TRBD1 (5 bases). Per germline, CDR1 GTSNPN and CDR2 SVGIG (reference sequence). The V gene lost 1 base and the J gene lost 7 bases, with 5 bases spanning the gap. This CDR3 is built from 12 residues. The chain's CDR3 is CAWSEGNSPLHF. The CDR3, as DNA: TGTGCCTGGAGTGAGGGGAATTCACCCCTCCACTTT.

This clonotype was counted at least ten times. J is TRBJ1-2 and V is TRBV25-1; 8 nucleotides match TRBD1. This CDR3 has 15 amino acids. Germline V lookup: CDR1 MGHDK, CDR2 SYGVNS. Trimming cost V 2 bases and J 2 bases; bases outside gene matches: 4. The CDR3 region is CASSEGGTGNYGYTF. Here the CDR3 DNA reads TGTGCCAGCAGTGAAGGGGGGACAGGCAACTATGGCTACACCTTC.

This clonotype turned up a few times. The rearrangement joins TRBV6-2 or TRBV6-3 to TRBJ1-1; D is possibly TRBD1 (5 bases). Looked up from germline, CDR1 is MNHEY and CDR2 is SVGEGT. This CDR3 has 15 residues. Trimming cost V 2 bases and J 0 bases, with 10 bases left between them. The DNA for the CDR3 is TGTGCCAGCAGTTACCCGACAGCCATGAACACTGAAGCTTTCTTT. This translates into CASSYPTAMNTEAFF.

This clonotype was counted at least ten times. The chain links TRBV20-1 to TRBJ1-1; 7 nucleotides line up with TRBD1. Losses at the gene ends were 5 bases for V and 9 bases for J; bases not matched to a gene: 18. The length of the CDR3 is 15 residues. CDR1 DFQATT and CDR2 SNEGSKA come from the germline V gene (reference sequence). CDR3 nucleotide sequence: TGCAGTGCTGAGGGGGCTCGGGGCGGGAGGCTACAAGCTTTCTTT. Encoded protein: CSAEGARGGRLQAFF.

At least ten counts were recorded for this clonotype. CDR3 DNA sequence: TGCAGTGCTAAATACCTAGCGGGGGGCTACGAGCAGTACTTC. Protein sequence: CSAKYLAGGYEQYF. This chain links TRBV20-1 with TRBJ2-7; 11 nucleotides line up with TRBD2. Per germline, CDR1 DFQATT and CDR2 SNEGSKA (reference sequence). The CDR3 has 14 residues. Trimming took 4 bases from V and 3 from J; bases not matched to a gene: 5.

This clonotype was picked up many times. V and J are TRBV21-1 and TRBJ1-3. TRBV21-1 is marked as a pseudogene. This CDR3 comprises 15 residues. The CDR3 loop is CASPTDVCSGNTIYF. The CDR3 nucleotides read TGTGCCAGCCCTACCGATGTCTGCTCTGGAAACACCATATATTTT.

This clonotype was recorded many times. V usage is TRBV28 and J usage is TRBJ1-6; the D gene is possibly TRBD1 (6 bases). CDR1 is MDHEN, CDR2 SYDVKM, per germline. The CDR3 has 14 residues. Trimming pared 4 bases from V and 4 bases from J, leaving 8 bases between. CDR3 in DNA: TGTGCCAGCAGTTCACAGGGTTATAATTCACCCCTCCACTTT. Protein product: CASSSQGYNSPLHF.

The gene calls are TRBV7-8 and TRBJ2-3; 9 nucleotides line up with TRBD1. Germline V CDR1 and CDR2: SGHVS, FQNEAQ. V shed 1 base and J 5 bases; nucleotides not matched to a gene: 7. The CDR3 totals 16 residues. The CDR3 DNA reads TGTGCCAGCAGCTTAGACCGGACAGGGGCGGGAGATACGCAGTATTTT. This gives the protein CASSLDRTGAGDTQYF.

The CDR3 region has the DNA TGTGCCAGCAGCCTCCGGGGAACCTATGATGGCTACACCTTC. Translated, it gives CASSLRGTYDGYTF. The rearrangement joins TRBV3-1 to TRBJ1-2; D is undetermined. The V and J ends lost 4 bases and 6 bases respectively, with 15 bases between them. CDR1 LGHDT and CDR2 YNNKEL come from the germline V gene (reference sequence). This CDR3 has 14 residues.

This clonotype came up many times. The chain has TRBV7-2 and TRBJ1-6; possible D gene TRBD1, 6 bases. V was pared by 3 bases and J by 2 bases, with 14 bases between. This CDR3 contains 17 residues. CDR1 is SGHTA, CDR2 FQGNSA, per germline. CDR3 sequence (DNA): TGTGCCAGCAGCTTCCGGGACATCCGAACCTATAATTCACCCCTCCACTTT. Protein: CASSFRDIRTYNSPLHF.

With regard to this clonotype: The junction shows a germline mismatch at one end, possibly a read error. The chain carries TRBV3-1 and TRBJ2-2; D possibly uses TRBD1 or TRBD2 (5 bases each). The CDR3 contains 16 residues. CDR1 is LGHDT, CDR2 YNNKEL, per germline (reference sequence). CDR3 nucleotides: TGTGCCAGCAGCCAGGGAAATGGGGCGAACACCGGGGAGCTGCTTTTT. Its protein product is CASSQGNGANTGELLF.

At least ten counts were recorded for this clonotype. This chain links TRBV4-1 with TRBJ2-3; D is uncertain. V lost 0 bases and J lost 3, with 13 bases in between. Germline-derived CDR1 and CDR2 are MGHRA and YSYEKL. CDR3 size: 16 residues. The CDR3 sequence is CASSQEEGKGTDTQYF. In DNA form, the CDR3 reads TGCGCCAGCAGCCAAGAGGAAGGAAAGGGAACAGATACGCAGTATTTT.

A few counts support this clonotype. The chain is built from TRBV10-1 and TRBJ2-3, with TRBD1 as a possible D gene (6 bases). Germline lookup yields CDR1 WNHNN and CDR2 SYGVQD (reference sequence). The CDR3 has 13 amino acids. Trimming removed 5 bases at V and 3 bases at J, with 9 bases between. The CDR3 is CASSLQGTDTQYF. The CDR3 bases are TGCGCCAGCAGTCTTCAGGGGACAGATACGCAGTATTTT.

The chain links TRBV12-3 or TRBV12-4 to TRBJ2-3; 13 bases line up with TRBD2. The CDR3 is made up of 17 amino acids. After removal of 5 bases from V and 1 base from J, the junction contained 6 bases not matched to a gene. The CDR3 DNA reads TGTGCCAGCAGTAGACTAGCGGGGGGACGGGGCACAGATACGCAGTATTTT. As protein: CASSRLAGGRGTDTQYF.

V gene TRBV6-5 combines with J gene TRBJ2-2; TRBD2 is a possible D gene (5 bases). Deletions cut 2 bases from V and 7 bases from J, with 11 bases between. Per the germline V gene, CDR1 is MNHEY and CDR2 is SVGAGI. The CDR3 is 14 amino acids. CDR3 protein: CASSYSGGYGELFF. In DNA form, the CDR3 reads TGTGCCAGCAGTTACAGCGGAGGCTACGGGGAGCTGTTTTTT.

This clonotype was picked up many times. The V gene is TRBV10-2, the J gene TRBJ2-2; the D gene is possibly TRBD2 (5 bases). The V end was cut by 10 bases, the J end by 3 bases, with 9 bases between. CDR3 length: 12 residues. Looked up from germline, CDR1 is WSHSY and CDR2 is SAAADI. In DNA form, the CDR3 reads TGCGCCACCCTAGCAGACACCGGGGAGCTGTTTTTT. It codes for CATLADTGELFF.

This clonotype has ten or more counts. The V call is TRBV29-1, the J call TRBJ1-1; no definite D call. The germline gives CDR1 SQVTM, CDR2 ANQGSEA. CDR3 length equals 10 residues. V was pared by 7 bases and J by 5 bases, with 8 bases between. The CDR3 sequence is CSDEGTEAFF. DNA for the CDR3: TGCAGCGACGAGGGAACTGAAGCTTTCTTT. The full variable domain, in which reference TRBV29-1 and TRBJ1-1 provide the parts outside the CDR3, is SAVISQKPSRDICQRGTSLTIQCQVDSQVTMMFWYRQQPGQSLTLIATANQGSEATYESGFVIDKFPISRPNLTFSTLTVSNMSPEDSSIYLCSDEGTEAFFGQGTRLTVV.

This clonotype appeared many times. The chain joins TRBV7-2 to TRBJ2-7, with a weak D call TRBD1 (5 bases). The V gene's germline CDR1 is SGHTA and CDR2 FQGNSA. Trimming removed 3 bases at V and 4 bases at J, with 13 bases between. The CDR3 contains 14 residues. The DNA for the CDR3 is TGTGCCAGCAGCTTGGGCAGGGTTCAGTACGAGCAGTACTTC. Protein: CASSLGRVQYEQYF.

This clonotype occurred many times. V gene TRBV6-1 combines with J gene TRBJ2-3; 12 bases agree with TRBD2. V lost 4 bases and J lost 5; bases outside the gene matches: 4. The germline V gene encodes CDR1 MNHNS and CDR2 SASEGT. This CDR3 has 15 residues. DNA for the CDR3: TGTGCCAGCAGTGCCCTAGCGGGGGGGGAAGATACGCAGTATTTT. Its protein is CASSALAGGEDTQYF.

This clonotype was counted only a few times. The V call is TRBV18, the J call TRBJ1-1; D unresolved. CDR1 and CDR2 (germline): KGHSH, LQKENI. This CDR3 comprises 13 residues. Trimming took 7 bases from V and 1 from J, leaving 10 bases between them. The CDR3: CASLTTQNTEAFF. The CDR3 region has the DNA TGTGCCAGCTTGACTACCCAGAACACTGAAGCTTTCTTT.

This clonotype was detected only a few times. The rearrangement links TRBV5-1 to TRBJ2-1, with D possibly called TRBD1 or TRBD2 (5 bases each). The V end lost 1 base, the J end lost 2 bases, and 19 bases lay between the germline ends. Germline CDR1 reads SGHRS; CDR2 reads YFSETQ. The CDR3 is 18 residues long. The CDR3 spells CASSLLPSGAAPYNEQFF. The CDR3 DNA sequence: TGCGCCAGCAGCTTGTTACCCTCCGGGGCAGCCCCCTACAATGAGCAGTTCTTC. Combining the CDR3 with reference TRBV5-1 and TRBJ2-1 gives the whole variable domain KAGVTQTPRYLIKTRGQQVTLSCSPISGHRSVSWYQQTPGQGLQFLFEYFSETQRNKGNFPGRFSGRQFSNSRSEMNVSTLELGDSALYLCASSLLPSGAAPYNEQFFGPGTRLTVL.

This clonotype was seen only a few times. This chain uses TRBV7-8 with TRBJ2-7; 7 bases align to TRBD1. The CDR3 is 13 amino acids. From germline, CDR1 is SGHVS and CDR2 FQNEAQ. V dropped 3 bases and J dropped 7; count of bases not matched to a gene: 6. The CDR3 region has the DNA TGTGCCAGCAGCTTCTCGGGACAGAGGGAGCAGTACTTC. Amino acids: CASSFSGQREQYF.

The genes are TRBV20-1 and TRBJ1-2; a possible D gene is TRBD1 (5 bases). The CDR3 consists of 12 residues. The germline CDR1 and CDR2 sequences are DFQATT and SNEGSKA (reference sequence). V was trimmed by 3 bases and J by 8 bases, leaving 13 bases between them. CDR3 sequence reads: CSASRTGVGYTF. The CDR3 DNA sequence: TGCAGTGCTAGTAGAACAGGAGTCGGCTACACCTTC.

The V gene is TRBV4-1, the J gene TRBJ2-7; D gene unclear. The CDR3 is made up of 13 amino acids. Per the germline V gene, CDR1 is MGHRA and CDR2 is YSYEKL. Trimming took off 0 bases at V and 3 bases at J, with 6 bases between the two ends. This CDR3 is CASSQDPNYEQYF. The DNA of the CDR3 is TGCGCCAGCAGCCAAGATCCCAACTACGAGCAGTACTTC.